The 5 T cell receptor beta chains below all came from one sample that was sequenced in a study of T cell responses to AZD1222 COVID-19 vaccine. Assay: immunoSEQ multiplex PCR; the TCRdb copy retains only in-frame clones and omits some. Of some 86,000 clones listed, approximately 80% were seen once; the top ten hold roughly a fifth. Sequenced here: peripheral blood, sampled on day 0 of AZD1222 vaccination. The receptors stem from an adult in good health.

The rearrangement joins TRBV28 to TRBJ2-5; D is uncertain. The CDR3 extends over 10 amino acids. V was pared by 6 bases and J by 1 base, with 0 bases between. Germline CDR1 is MDHEN and CDR2 is SYDVKM. This CDR3 reads CASSQETQYF. CDR3 in DNA: TGTGCCAGCAGCCAAGAGACCCAGTACTTC.

The J gene is TRBJ1-4, the V gene TRBV7-8; D is ambiguous. Trimming removed 6 bases from V and 0 bases from J, with 11 bases in between. The CDR3 loop spans 15 amino acids. Looked up from germline, CDR1 is SGHVS and CDR2 is FQNEAQ. In DNA, the CDR3 is TGTGCCAGCAGATACAACACTGCAACTAATGAAAAACTGTTTTTT. As protein: CASRYNTATNEKLFF. Looking up the rest from reference TRBV7-8 and TRBJ1-4 gives the full variable domain: GAGVSQSPRYKVAKRGQDVALRCDPISGHVSLFWYQQALGQGPEFLTYFQNEAQLDKSGLPSDRFFAERPEGSVSTLKIQRTQQEDSAVYLCASRYNTATNEKLFFGSGTQLSVL.

This sequence joins TRBV6-5 and TRBJ1-6; D unclear. This CDR3 contains 16 residues. V was trimmed by 0 bases and J by 7 bases, leaving 13 bases between them. Germline values: CDR1 MNHEY, CDR2 SVGAGI. The CDR3 reads CASSYSKGRRNSPLHF. DNA for the CDR3: TGTGCCAGCAGTTACTCGAAGGGTCGGCGGAATTCACCCCTCCACTTT.

This clone was seen a few times. The chain is built from TRBV5-1 and TRBJ2-1; no clear D. The CDR3 is 15 amino acids. Germline CDR1 and CDR2: SGHRS and YFSETQ. The V and J ends lost 5 bases and 2 bases respectively, with 14 bases between them. The CDR3 nucleotides are TGCGCCAGCAGTTCTGGTGATGGGGCCTACAATGAGCAGTTCTTC. Translated, it gives CASSSGDGAYNEQFF.

In its sample, this clone was seen once. The chain links TRBV5-4 to TRBJ2-7; D is tentatively TRBD1 or TRBD2 (5 bases each). The germline V gene encodes CDR1 SGHNT and CDR2 YYREEE (reference sequence). The CDR3 totals 16 residues. V was cut by 4 bases and J by 1 base, with 18 bases left in between. CDR3 in DNA: TGTGCCAGCAGCGCGGGTAGGGGCCTGAAATCCTACGAGCAGTACTTC. This gives the protein CASSAGRGLKSYEQYF. Together with reference TRBV5-4 and TRBJ2-7, the CDR3 gives the full variable domain: ETGVTQSPTHLIKTRGQQVTLRCSSQSGHNTVSWYQQALGQGPQFIFQYYREEENGRGNFPPRFSGLQFPNYSSELNVNALELDDSALYLCASSAGRGLKSYEQYFGPGTRLTVT.